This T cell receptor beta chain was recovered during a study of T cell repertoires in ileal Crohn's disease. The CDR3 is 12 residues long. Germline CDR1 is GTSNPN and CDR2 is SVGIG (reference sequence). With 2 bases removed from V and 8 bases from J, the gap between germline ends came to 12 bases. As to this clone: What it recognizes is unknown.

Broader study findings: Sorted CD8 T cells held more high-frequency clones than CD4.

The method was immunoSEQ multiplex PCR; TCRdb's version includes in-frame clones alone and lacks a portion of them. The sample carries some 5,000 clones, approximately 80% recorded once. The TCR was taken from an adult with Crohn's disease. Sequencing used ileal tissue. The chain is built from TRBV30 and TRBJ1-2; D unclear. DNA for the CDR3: TGTGCCTGGAGTATCCCCCCACAAGGCTACACCTTC. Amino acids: CAWSIPPQGYTF.